The next 23 T cell receptor beta chains were all read from a single sample in a study of T-cell memory formation after mild COVID-19. TCRdb re-analysed the 5' RACE reads in MiXCR, keeping a single row per CDR3 protein. This sample carries approximately 250,000 distinct CDR3 sequences, over 15% of them seen once, and the ten largest clones take around 21%. Sequencing used PBMCs or a T cell subset sorted from them (not recorded which). The receptor set was obtained from a man aged 18-30 years who had mild COVID-19 (a few samples of this study predate the infection). Cell type and time point are not known.

For the CDR3, the DNA is TGTGCCTGGAGTTATGGGAATCAGCCCCAGCATTTT. Its protein product is CAWSYGNQPQHF. The V and J genes are TRBV30 and TRBJ1-5; D ambiguous. V was cut by 2 bases and J by 4 bases, with 6 bases left in between. The CDR3 sequence is 12 residues long. Per germline, CDR1 GTSNPN and CDR2 SVGIG (reference sequence). The entire variable domain, with the rest obtained from reference TRBV30 and TRBJ1-5, is as follows: SQTIHQWPATLVQPVGSPLSLECTVEGTSNPNLYWYRQAAGRGLQLLFYSVGIGQISSEVPQNLSASRPQDRQFILSSKKLLLSDSGFYLCAWSYGNQPQHFGDGTRLSIL.

This sequence joins TRBV3-1 and TRBJ1-2, with D possibly being TRBD1 (5 bases). Trimming stripped 9 bases from V and 7 bases from J, with 15 bases between. The germline gives CDR1 LGHDT, CDR2 YNNKEL (reference sequence). This CDR3 has 12 residues. The chain's CDR3 is CARGLRQCGYTF. The CDR3 DNA follows: TGTGCCAGGGGTCTTCGACAGTGTGGCTACACCTTC. Looking up the rest from reference TRBV3-1 and TRBJ1-2 gives the full variable domain: DTAVSQTPKYLVTQMGNDKSIKCEQNLGHDTMYWYKQDSKKFLKIMFSYNNKELIINETVPNRFSPKSPDKAHLNLHINSLELGDSAVYFCARGLRQCGYTFGSGTRLTVV.

This clonotype has a handful of counts. In nucleotides, the CDR3 is TGCAGTGCTAGAGTAGCGGGGGGGCTGGTAGATACGCAGTATTTT. This encodes CSARVAGGLVDTQYF. The V call is TRBV20-1, the J call TRBJ2-3; 11 nucleotides match TRBD2. Germline CDR1 and CDR2: DFQATT and SNEGSKA (reference sequence). The CDR3 sequence is 15 residues long. V gave up 1 base and J gave up 5 bases; unmatched junction bases: 5.

This clonotype was seen a few times. The rearrangement joins TRBV4-1 to TRBJ2-5; D uncertain. Deletions cut 0 bases from V and 4 bases from J, with 12 bases between. The germline V gene encodes CDR1 MGHRA and CDR2 YSYEKL. CDR3 length: 15 residues. The CDR3 DNA is TGCGCCAGCAGCCAAGAGGATCTGTTGACAGAGACCCAGTACTTC. The encoded protein is CASSQEDLLTETQYF.

This clonotype was found a few times. The genes are TRBV5-1 and TRBJ2-5, with D uncertain. The V end was cut by 4 bases, the J end by 3 bases, with 13 bases between. Germline values: CDR1 SGHRS, CDR2 YFSETQ. The CDR3 consists of 14 residues. CDR3: CASSPGVREETQYF. The CDR3 DNA is TGCGCCAGCAGCCCTGGGGTCAGAGAAGAGACCCAGTACTTC.

The J gene is TRBJ2-5, the V gene TRBV7-2; tentative D call: TRBD1 (7 bases). The V end lost 5 bases, the J end lost 6 bases, and 16 bases lay between the germline ends. Per the germline V gene, CDR1 is SGHTA and CDR2 is FQGNSA. The CDR3 consists of 14 residues. The CDR3 is CASSSNRGGQTQYF. The CDR3 region has the DNA TGTGCCAGCAGCAGTAACAGGGGAGGACAGACCCAGTACTTC.

The chain uses TRBV20-1 and TRBJ2-1, with D perhaps matching TRBD2 (6 bases). Germline CDR1 reads DFQATT; CDR2 reads SNEGSKA (reference sequence). The CDR3 contains 12 residues. The CDR3 coding sequence is TGCACCCAGAGGGAGGTCATCGATGAGCAGTTCTTC. Protein sequence: CTQREVIDEQFF.

The CDR3 reads CASSSLATEAFF. The CDR3 DNA is TGTGCCAGCAGCTCCCTCGCGACTGAAGCTTTCTTT. The chain couples TRBV9 to TRBJ1-1; D is ambiguous. V was clipped by 4 bases and J by 5 bases, with 9 bases between them. This CDR3 has 12 amino acids. In germline, CDR1 is SGDLS, CDR2 YYNGEE.

V is TRBV6-5 and J is TRBJ2-7, with D unresolved. This CDR3 region has 14 residues. CDR1 and CDR2 (germline): MNHEY, SVGAGI. Trimming took off 7 bases at V and 0 bases at J, with 13 bases between the two ends. The CDR3 sequence is CASKDTGDSYEQYV. DNA of the CDR3: TGTGCCAGCAAAGACACTGGGGACTCCTACGAGCAGTACGTC.

The chain is built from TRBV4-1 and TRBJ2-1; the match to TRBD2 covers 8 bases. The J segment lost 3 bases and the V segment lost 1 base, leaving 5 bases of the junction unmatched. The CDR3 has 16 amino acids. The germline CDR1 and CDR2 sequences are MGHRA and YSYEKL. CDR3 protein: CASSQVRGGLYNEQFF. For the CDR3, the DNA is TGCGCCAGCAGCCAAGTCCGCGGGGGGCTCTACAATGAGCAGTTCTTC.

The V gene is TRBV29-1, the J gene TRBJ2-1; D could derive from TRBD1 or TRBD2 (5 bases each). Deletions cut 3 bases from V and 9 bases from J, with 9 bases between. The CDR3 runs 11 residues. Germline CDR1 reads SQVTM; CDR2 reads ANQGSEA. CDR3 DNA: TGCAGCGTTGAGAGGGGTCTTGAGCAGTTCTTC. This translates into CSVERGLEQFF.

J is TRBJ2-1 and V is TRBV3-1, with D hard to call. V lost 7 bases, J lost 9 bases, and 19 bases lay in between. The CDR3 totals 14 residues. CDR1 is LGHDT, CDR2 YNNKEL, per germline (reference sequence). The CDR3 nucleotides are TGTGCCAGCACACCAACCCGGTCCGAACGTGAGCAGTTCTTC. Protein product: CASTPTRSEREQFF.

This clonotype was detected only a few times. The chain has TRBV12-3 or TRBV12-4 and TRBJ2-2; 8 bases are shared with TRBD2. CDR3 length: 20 amino acids. V was pared by 1 base and J by 6 bases, with 19 bases of the junction left unmatched. CDR3 nucleotide sequence: TGTGCCAGCAGTTTAGGATTGGGCAGACAGGCTTCTAGCGGGCCCGGGGAGCTGTTTTTT. Translated: CASSLGLGRQASSGPGELFF.

The chain combines TRBV2 with TRBJ2-3, with D possibly called TRBD1 or TRBD2 (5 bases each). The CDR3 extends over 13 amino acids. Looked up from germline, CDR1 is SNHLY and CDR2 is FYNNEI. V was pared by 2 bases and J by 6 bases, with 9 bases between. The DNA for the CDR3 is TGTGCCAGCAGTGAATTGGGGGAGGATACGCAGTATTTT. It is translated as CASSELGEDTQYF.

The V and J genes are TRBV7-6 and TRBJ2-1; D is perhaps TRBD1 or TRBD2 (6 bases each). From germline, CDR1 is SGHVS and CDR2 FNYEAQ. The length of the CDR3 is 15 residues. Trimming shortened V by 1 base and J by 8 bases, and 15 bases separated the two germline ends. CDR3 residues: CASSLEAEGGHEQFF. As DNA, the CDR3 is TGTGCCAGCAGCTTAGAGGCCGAAGGGGGGCATGAGCAGTTCTTC.

In this sample, this clonotype turned up once. This chain uses TRBV24-1 with TRBJ2-3; the match to TRBD2 covers 8 bases. Germline V gives CDR1 KGHDR, CDR2 SFDVKD. The CDR3 has 16 amino acids. V dropped 2 bases and J dropped 10; count of bases not matched to a gene: 13. CDR3 coding DNA: TGTGCCACCAGTGATTCGACCGAACTAGCGGTCGGGGCGCAGTATTTT. This translates into CATSDSTELAVGAQYF.

This clonotype was observed a few times. This chain joins TRBV20-1 and TRBJ2-7, with D possibly matching TRBD1 (7 bases). CDR1 DFQATT and CDR2 SNEGSKA come from the germline V gene (reference sequence). This CDR3 has 13 amino acids. The germline V and J ends were trimmed by 6 bases and 0 bases, with 12 bases remaining between them. The CDR3 DNA reads TGCAGTGCGGAGGGGACAGCCTCCTACGAGCAGTACTTC. Translated, it gives CSAEGTASYEQYF.

This clonotype was detected only a few times. The chain couples TRBV14 to TRBJ2-3; D is unresolved. There are 15 residues in the CDR3. CDR1 and CDR2 from the germline V gene are SGHDN and FVKESK. V lost 6 bases, J lost 0 bases, and 13 bases lay in between. Written as DNA, the CDR3 is TGTGCCAGCAGGCCCTGGACGGAGAGCACAGATACGCAGTATTTT. It translates to CASRPWTESTDTQYF.

This clonotype has a count of ten or more. The chain recombines TRBV12-3 or TRBV12-4 with TRBJ2-1; 9 bases are a match to TRBD2. Trimming took 5 bases from V and 9 from J; bases not matched to a gene: 5. The CDR3 sequence is 13 residues long. Written as DNA, the CDR3 is TGTGCCAGCAGTGCGGGGGGGGAAGTTGAGCAGTTCTTC. This encodes CASSAGGEVEQFF.

The chain carries TRBV27 and TRBJ2-5; D tentatively reads TRBD1 or TRBD2 (5 bases each). Germline loops: CDR1 MNHEY, CDR2 SMNVEV (reference sequence). The CDR3 runs to 14 residues. The V end was cut by 3 bases, the J end by 1 base, with 9 bases between. CDR3 sequence reads: CASSLTAAQETQYF. CDR3 in DNA: TGTGCCAGCAGTTTGACAGCGGCCCAAGAGACCCAGTACTTC.

The chain is built from TRBV6-2 or TRBV6-3 and TRBJ2-7, with D unresolved. Trimming stripped 5 bases from V and 0 bases from J, with 11 bases between. Germline lookup yields CDR1 MNHEY and CDR2 SVGEGT. The CDR3 contains 14 residues. The CDR3: CASSTDGYSYEQYF. The CDR3 DNA is TGTGCCAGCAGTACGGACGGCTACTCCTACGAGCAGTACTTC.

The V and J genes are TRBV11-3 and TRBJ2-1; D could derive from TRBD1 or TRBD2 (5 bases each). The CDR3 totals 15 residues. V was pared by 4 bases and J by 0 bases, with 10 bases between. Per germline, CDR1 SGHNT and CDR2 YENEEA. CDR3 sequence: CASSSEGSSYNEQFF. The CDR3 nucleotides are TGTGCCAGCAGCTCAGAGGGGAGCTCCTACAATGAGCAGTTCTTC.

The V call is TRBV5-4, the J call TRBJ2-5; D is undetermined. The CDR3 extends over 14 amino acids. V was cut by 3 bases and J by 0 bases, with 9 bases left in between. CDR1 and CDR2 (germline): SGHNT, YYREEE (reference sequence). CDR3 in DNA: TGTGCCAGCAGCTGGGCGCAGGACCAAGAGACCCAGTACTTC. It yields the protein CASSWAQDQETQYF.